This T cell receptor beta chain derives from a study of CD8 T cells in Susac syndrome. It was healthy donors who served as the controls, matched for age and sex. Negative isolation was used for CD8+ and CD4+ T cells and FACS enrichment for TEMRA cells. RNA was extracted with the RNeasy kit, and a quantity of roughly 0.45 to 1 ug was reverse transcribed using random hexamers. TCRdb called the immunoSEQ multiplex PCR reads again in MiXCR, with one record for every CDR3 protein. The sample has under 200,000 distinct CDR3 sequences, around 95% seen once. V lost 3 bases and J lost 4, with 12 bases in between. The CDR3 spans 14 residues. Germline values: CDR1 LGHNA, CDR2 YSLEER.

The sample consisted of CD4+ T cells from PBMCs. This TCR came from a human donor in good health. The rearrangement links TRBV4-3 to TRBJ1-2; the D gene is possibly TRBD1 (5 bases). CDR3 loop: CASSHIGEFYGYTF. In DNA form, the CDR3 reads TGCGCCAGCAGCCATATAGGGGAATTCTATGGCTACACCTTC.